The 22 T cell receptor beta chains reported below all come from one sample, sequenced in a study of CD8 T cells in Susac syndrome. Random hexamers were used to reverse transcribe about 0.5 to 1 ug of RNA. TCRdb ran MiXCR on the immunoSEQ multiplex PCR reads and lists one entry per CDR3 protein. Found here are approximately 200,000 distinct CDR3 sequences, almost 96% of them singletons; the top ten hold 0.093%. The source material was CD4+ T cells from PBMCs. These receptors were obtained from a human donor with multiple sclerosis.

The rearrangement uses TRBV15 and TRBJ2-3; D unresolved. The CDR3 extends over 12 amino acids. V was shortened by 5 bases and J by 3 bases, with 6 bases between the two germline ends. Germline assignment: CDR1 LNHNV and CDR2 YYDKDF (reference sequence). The CDR3 spells CATSRQTDTQYF. CDR3 bases: TGTGCCACCAGCCGCCAAACAGATACGCAGTATTTT.

V is TRBV7-2 and J is TRBJ1-6; the D is unclear. The CDR3 length is 15 residues. Between the trimmed V and J ends, which lost 2 bases and 3 bases, there was a span of 8 bases. In germline, CDR1 is SGHTA, CDR2 FQGNSA. DNA for the CDR3: TGTGCCAGCAGCTTACAGTCGGACTATAATTCACCCCTCCACTTT. Its translation is CASSLQSDYNSPLHF.

This clonotype was observed a few times. The CDR3 region is CASSSRNSPLHF. CDR3 bases: TGTGCCAGCAGTTCAAGAAATTCACCCCTCCACTTT. The chain couples TRBV6-1 to TRBJ1-6; no definite D call. CDR3 length: 12 amino acids. Germline V CDR1 and CDR2: MNHNS, SASEGT. V gave up 5 bases and J gave up 7 bases, with 6 bases separating them.

The chain joins TRBV6-2 or TRBV6-3 to TRBJ2-5; 12 nucleotides agree with TRBD2. The germline V gene has CDR1 MNHEY and CDR2 SVGEGT. The length of the CDR3 is 16 residues. V lost 10 bases to trimming and J lost 0 bases; unmatched junction nucleotides: 9. The CDR3 sequence is CATSSGGAGNQETQYF. DNA of the CDR3: TGTGCCACCTCTAGCGGGGGGGCAGGAAACCAAGAGACCCAGTACTTC.

This clonotype has only one observation. The chain's CDR3 is CASSPGQTYGYTF. The DNA of the CDR3 is TGTGCCAGCAGCCCGGGACAGACCTATGGCTACACCTTC. V gene TRBV6-5 combines with J gene TRBJ1-2; TRBD1 matches at 7 bases. This CDR3 is 13 amino acids long. From germline, CDR1 is MNHEY and CDR2 SVGAGI. Trimming took 6 bases from V and 4 from J; bases not matched to a gene: 5.

The genes are TRBV7-2 and TRBJ2-1; D unclear. CDR1 SGHTA and CDR2 FQGNSA come from the germline V gene. V was pared by 1 base and J by 9 bases, with 7 bases between. This CDR3 is built from 12 residues. CDR3 DNA: TGTGCCAGCAGCTTAGTGAAGGTTGAGCAGTTCTTC. Translated: CASSLVKVEQFF.

This chain links TRBV29-1 with TRBJ1-2, with 7 bases matching TRBD1. The V gene end was trimmed by 6 bases and the J gene end by 7 bases; junction bases not matched to a gene: 5. This CDR3 is 11 amino acids long. Per the germline V gene, CDR1 is SQVTM and CDR2 is ANQGSEA. CDR3 sequence: CSVVGGGGYTF. CDR3 nucleotides: TGCAGCGTCGTAGGGGGCGGTGGCTACACCTTC.

The rearrangement uses TRBV15 and TRBJ2-2; D perhaps matches TRBD2 (7 bases). V shed 5 bases and J shed 5 bases, with 21 bases lying between them. The CDR3 consists of 17 residues. Germline CDR1 is LNHNV and CDR2 is YYDKDF (reference sequence). CDR3 sequence (DNA): TGTGCCACCAGCGGGGGGGGCCTTCCGTTTGCGACCGGGGAGCTGTTTTTT. This sequence encodes CATSGGGLPFATGELFF.

DNA for the CDR3: TGTGCCAGCAGCTCTCGGACAGGGGCCTACGAGCAGTACTTC. Amino acid sequence: CASSSRTGAYEQYF. The V and J genes are TRBV7-9 and TRBJ2-7; the match to TRBD1 covers 9 bases. Looked up from germline, CDR1 is SEHNR and CDR2 is FQNEAQ (reference sequence). The CDR3 totals 14 residues. Trimming cost V 4 bases and J 2 bases; bases outside gene matches: 3.

The rearrangement links TRBV19 to TRBJ2-6; 8 nucleotides match TRBD1. Per germline, CDR1 LNHDA and CDR2 SQIVND (reference sequence). This CDR3 is built from 17 residues. The V segment lost 4 bases and the J segment 0 bases; nucleotides outside the gene matches: 5. CDR3 bases: TGTGCCAGTAGTAGGCAGGGGGCCTACTCTGGGGCCAACGTCCTGACTTTC. Amino acids: CASSRQGAYSGANVLTF. The whole variable domain, filled in from reference TRBV19 and TRBJ2-6, reads DGGITQSPKYLFRKEGQNVTLSCEQNLNHDAMYWYRQDPGQGLRLIYYSQIVNDFQKGDIAEGYSVSREKKESFPLTVTSAQKNPTAFYLCASSRQGAYSGANVLTFGAGSRLTVL.

The J gene is TRBJ2-6, the V gene TRBV20-1, with 10 bases lining up with TRBD1. V shed 5 bases, J shed 1 base, and the junction held 11 bases outside the gene matches. The CDR3 loop spans 18 amino acids. The germline V gene encodes CDR1 DFQATT and CDR2 SNEGSKA (reference sequence). CDR3 bases: TGCAGTGCTCCCCGACAGGGGGCGGGCCTGTCTGGGGCCAACGTCCTGACTTTC. The encoded protein is CSAPRQGAGLSGANVLTF.

This clonotype was picked up one time. The chain recombines TRBV15 with TRBJ1-4; D is unclear. The CDR3 length is 13 residues. CDR1 is LNHNV and CDR2 is YYDKDF in the germline V gene (reference sequence). The germline V and J ends were trimmed by 0 bases and 8 bases, with 7 bases remaining between them. In nucleotides, the CDR3 is TGTGCCACCAGCAGAGATTTGTTCGAAAAACTGTTTTTT. Translated: CATSRDLFEKLFF.

The CDR3 spells CSVEFGNTIYF. CDR3 in DNA: TGCAGCGTTGAGTTTGGAAACACCATATATTTT. This chain links TRBV29-1 with TRBJ1-3; D uncertain. The CDR3 is 11 residues long. V was pared by 3 bases and J by 3 bases, with 3 bases between. The V gene's germline CDR1 is SQVTM and CDR2 ANQGSEA.

The V gene is TRBV29-1, the J gene TRBJ1-1; D is ambiguous. V was trimmed by 7 bases and J by 0 bases, leaving 12 bases between them. This CDR3 region has 13 residues. The germline CDR1 and CDR2 sequences are SQVTM and ANQGSEA. The CDR3 loop is CSGEDRMNTEAFF. The CDR3 coding sequence is TGCAGCGGGGAGGACCGAATGAACACTGAAGCTTTCTTT.

This chain uses TRBV30 with TRBJ2-6; D unclear. The CDR3 is made up of 16 amino acids. The germline gives CDR1 GTSNPN, CDR2 SVGIG (reference sequence). V gave up 4 bases and J gave up 2 bases, with 15 bases separating them. CDR3 coding DNA: TGTGCCTGGACCTCTCTTGGTTTTACTGGGGCCAACGTCCTGACTTTC. Amino acid sequence: CAWTSLGFTGANVLTF.

The V gene is TRBV19, the J gene TRBJ1-5, with D possibly matching TRBD1 (6 bases). The CDR3 has 17 residues. Germline-derived CDR1 and CDR2 are LNHDA and SQIVND (reference sequence). The V end was cut by 5 bases, the J end by 7 bases, with 24 bases between. CDR3 in amino acids: CASSPNSGTISIQPQHF. Here the CDR3 DNA reads TGTGCCAGTAGTCCCAACTCCGGGACAATTTCCATCCAGCCCCAGCATTTT.

The chain has TRBV20-1 and TRBJ2-5, with unresolved D. This CDR3 region has 13 residues. The V end was cut by 1 base, the J end by 5 bases, with 11 bases between. Germline V gene data show CDR1 as DFQATT and CDR2 as SNEGSKA (reference sequence). The CDR3: CSARGTTPETQYF. CDR3 coding DNA: TGCAGTGCTAGAGGAACTACCCCGGAGACCCAGTACTTC.

The CDR3 here is CATSSPVEEKLFF. For the CDR3, the DNA is TGTGCCACCTCCAGCCCTGTCGAGGAAAAACTGTTTTTT. The chain couples TRBV25-1 to TRBJ1-4, with unresolved D. The CDR3 extends over 13 amino acids. Trimming removed 10 bases from V and 8 bases from J, with 17 bases in between. Per the germline V gene, CDR1 is MGHDK and CDR2 is SYGVNS.

The gene calls are TRBV2 and TRBJ2-5; no definite D call. CDR1 SNHLY and CDR2 FYNNEI come from the germline V gene. The CDR3 spans 13 residues. Trimming stripped 6 bases from V and 5 bases from J, with 13 bases between. CDR3 protein: CASSSTAGETQYF. For the CDR3, the DNA is TGTGCCAGCAGCAGTACCGCCGGGGAGACCCAGTACTTC. Variable domain in full (rest from reference TRBV2 and TRBJ2-5): EPEVTQTPSHQVTQMGQEVILRCVPISNHLYFYWYRQILGQKVEFLVSFYNNEISEKSEIFDDQFSVERPDGSNFTLKIRSTKLEDSAMYFCASSSTAGETQYFGPGTRLLVL.

In its sample, this clonotype was seen once. This chain uses TRBV4-3 with TRBJ1-2, with D possibly matching TRBD1 (5 bases). Germline loops: CDR1 LGHNA, CDR2 YSLEER. V gave up 4 bases and J gave up 14 bases, with 23 bases separating them. The CDR3 consists of 14 residues. CDR3 coding DNA: TGCGCCAGCAGCCCTGAAGTGGGGGGTTTAGGCCTGACCTTC. It translates to CASSPEVGGLGLTF.

The V gene is TRBV29-1, the J gene TRBJ2-2, with D perhaps matching TRBD1 (6 bases). The CDR3 sequence is 14 residues long. The germline gives CDR1 SQVTM, CDR2 ANQGSEA. Trimming took off 6 bases at V and 1 base at J, with 12 bases between the two ends. CDR3 nucleotides: TGCAGCGTCTGGGGGCTCGGGAACACCGGGGAGCTGTTTTTT. Residues: CSVWGLGNTGELFF.

The chain combines TRBV9 with TRBJ1-2; D is ambiguous. The CDR3 is 14 amino acids. Germline CDR1 reads SGDLS; CDR2 reads YYNGEE. Between the trimmed V and J ends, which lost 3 bases and 2 bases, there was a span of 11 bases. In DNA form, the CDR3 reads TGTGCCAGCAGCGGGAGTTTGGTGAACTATGGCTACACCTTC. This sequence encodes CASSGSLVNYGYTF.